This TCR beta chain was identified in a study of CD8+ T cells in alopecia areata. Study details: Each day, treated patients took oral tofacitinib twice, at 5 to 10 mg per dose. Study-wide results and caveats: When scalp samples are sequenced, resident alphabeta T cells of normal skin are also captured.

The investigators collected lesional scalp punch biopsies and peripheral blood from alopecia areata patients. Starting from PBMCs, sorting isolated CD4+ and CD8+ T cells. This clone has just one count. The antigen is unknown. CDR3 length equals 11 residues. Germline loops: CDR1 SQVTM, CDR2 ANQGSEA. Trimming pared 5 bases from V and 6 bases from J, leaving 10 bases between. Once RNA had been extracted, it was reverse transcribed into cDNA to act as the sequencing template. Measured with immunoSEQ multiplex PCR; TCRdb has only the in-frame clones, and not every one. The table includes 150,000 or so clones, around 49% detected once.

V is TRBV29-1 and J is TRBJ1-2; D is possibly TRBD1 (5 bases). This TCR was sampled from a human donor with alopecia areata. The sample was CD8+ T cells sorted from blood, taken at week 0. The CDR3 loop is CSVSRDDGYTF. Written as DNA, the CDR3 is TGCAGCGTTTCGCGGGACGATGGCTACACCTTC.